The 3 T cell receptor beta chains given below trace back to one sample, sequenced in a study of cytomegalovirus exposure and HLA in healthy donors. The PCR used 60 Vbeta and 13 Jbeta primers. Produced via immunoSEQ multiplex PCR; TCRdb's table is partial and in-frame only. Its table lists tens of thousands of clones. Sequenced material: PBMCs. Receptors originate from a male donor in good health and CMV-seropositive.

This chain uses TRBV28 with TRBJ2-7, with 9 bases matching TRBD2. In germline, CDR1 is MDHEN, CDR2 SYDVKM. The CDR3 has 18 residues. Trimming cost V 6 bases and J 3 bases; bases outside gene matches: 18. CDR3 nucleotides: TGTGCCAGCAGCCCGCGGGGGGGACTAGCTGAATTCGGCTACGAGCAGTACTTC. Protein sequence: CASSPRGGLAEFGYEQYF.

The V gene is TRBV10-3, the J gene TRBJ1-1; perhaps TRBD1 as D (6 bases). The CDR3 spans 14 residues. V was pared by 6 bases and J by 4 bases, with 15 bases between. Germline-derived CDR1 and CDR2 are ENHRY and SYGVKD. CDR3 sequence (DNA): TGTGCCATCAGGGAAACAGGGACCGGCACTGAAGCTTTCTTT. It codes for CAIRETGTGTEAFF.

The V call is TRBV4-1, the J call TRBJ1-5, with TRBD1 identical over 9 bases. The germline V gene encodes CDR1 MGHRA and CDR2 YSYEKL. The CDR3 has 18 amino acids. With 1 base clipped from V and 2 bases from J, the junction kept 9 bases outside the gene matches. CDR3 sequence: CASSQVTRDREGNQPQHF. CDR3 nucleotide sequence: TGCGCCAGCAGCCAAGTAACAAGGGACAGGGAGGGCAATCAGCCCCAGCATTTT.